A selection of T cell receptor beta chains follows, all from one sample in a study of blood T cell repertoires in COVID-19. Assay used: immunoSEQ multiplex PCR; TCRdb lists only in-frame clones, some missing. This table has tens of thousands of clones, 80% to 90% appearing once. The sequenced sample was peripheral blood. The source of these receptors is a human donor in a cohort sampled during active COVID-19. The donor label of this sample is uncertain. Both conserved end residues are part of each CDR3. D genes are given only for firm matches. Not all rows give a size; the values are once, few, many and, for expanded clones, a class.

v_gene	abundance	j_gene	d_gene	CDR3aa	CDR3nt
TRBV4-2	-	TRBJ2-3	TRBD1	CASTPSTTGSDTQYF	TGTGCCAGCACCCCTTCAACGACAGGGTCAGATACGCAGTATTTT
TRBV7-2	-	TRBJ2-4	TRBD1	CASSLGTGVIQYF	TGTGCCAGCAGCCTAGGGACAGGAGTAATTCAGTACTTC
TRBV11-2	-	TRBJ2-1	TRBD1	CASSSTDRVNEQFF	TGTGCCAGCAGTTCCACGGACAGGGTAAATGAGCAGTTCTTC
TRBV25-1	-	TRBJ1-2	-	CASSEGQLYGYTF	TGTGCCAGCAGTGAAGGGCAGCTTTACGGCTACACCTTC
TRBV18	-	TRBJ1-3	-	CASSPPFGLSGNTIYF	TGTGCCAGCTCACCACCTTTTGGGCTCTCTGGAAACACCATATATTTT
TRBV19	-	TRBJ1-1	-	CASSIRTAFAIYQAFF	TGTGCCAGTAGTATAAGGACAGCCTTCGCCATATACCAAGCTTTCTTT
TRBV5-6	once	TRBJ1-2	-	CASQGTNYGYTF	TGTGCCAGCCAGGGTACTAACTATGGCTACACCTTC
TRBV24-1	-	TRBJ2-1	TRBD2	CATSEGLAGGYNEQFF	TGTGCCACCAGTGAAGGACTAGCGGGAGGATATAATGAGCAGTTCTTC
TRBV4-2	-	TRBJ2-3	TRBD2	CASSHASSGVTDTQYF	TGTGCCAGCAGCCATGCCTCTAGCGGGGTGACAGATACGCAGTATTTT
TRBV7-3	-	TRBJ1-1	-	CASSYDRNTEAFF	TGTGCCAGCAGCTACGACAGGAACACTGAAGCTTTCTTT
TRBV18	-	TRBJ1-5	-	CASSPQGNSNQPQHF	TGTGCCAGCTCACCACAGGGGAATAGCAATCAGCCCCAGCATTTT
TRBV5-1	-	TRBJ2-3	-	CASSLAAGPKPTQYF	TGCGCCAGCAGCTTGGCCGCGGGACCAAAACCTACGCAGTATTTT
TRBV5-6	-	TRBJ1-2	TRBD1	CASSLWTGGPDYGYTF	TGTGCCAGCAGCTTATGGACAGGGGGCCCGGACTATGGCTACACCTTC
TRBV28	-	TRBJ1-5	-	CASSLGATRYSNQPQHF	TGTGCCAGCAGTTTAGGGGCAACCCGATATAGCAATCAGCCCCAGCATTTT
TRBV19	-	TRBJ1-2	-	CASSIYSRGRGYTF	TGTGCCAGTAGTATATATTCCAGGGGTAGAGGCTACACCTTC
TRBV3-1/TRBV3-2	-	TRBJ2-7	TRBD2	CASSQAASGISYEQYF	TGTGCCAGCAGCCAAGCGGCTAGCGGGATTTCCTACGAGCAGTACTTC
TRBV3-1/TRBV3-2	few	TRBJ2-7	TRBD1	CASSQGAAGGSEQYF	TGTGCCAGCAGCCAAGGTGCGGCAGGGGGAAGCGAGCAGTACTTC
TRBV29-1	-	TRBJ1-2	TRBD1	CSVAGTGRSSGYTF	TGCAGCGTCGCCGGGACAGGGAGAAGCAGTGGCTACACCTTC
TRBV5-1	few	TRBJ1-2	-	CASSLEAGAYGYTF	TGCGCCAGCAGCTTGGAGGCAGGGGCCTATGGCTACACCTTC
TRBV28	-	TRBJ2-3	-	CATRYSGDRDTQYF	TGTGCCACTCGCTATTCGGGGGACCGGGATACGCAGTATTTT
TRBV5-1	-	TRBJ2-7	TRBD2	CASSPGLAVSYEQYF	TGCGCCAGCAGCCCGGGACTAGCGGTTTCCTACGAGCAGTACTTC
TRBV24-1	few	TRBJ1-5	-	CATSDETGTTPKQPQHF	TGTGCCACCAGTGACGAAACCGGGACAACTCCGAAGCAGCCCCAGCATTTT
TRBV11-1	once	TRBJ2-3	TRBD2	CASSLGNGGATDTQYF	TGTGCCAGCAGCTTAGGTAACGGGGGGGCCACAGATACGCAGTATTTT
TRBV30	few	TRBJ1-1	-	CAWSQGEAFF	TGTGCCTGGTCACAGGGTGAAGCTTTCTTT
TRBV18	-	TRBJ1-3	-	CASSPRTPQAGNTIYF	TGTGCCAGCTCACCACGTACCCCCCAGGCTGGAAACACCATATATTTT
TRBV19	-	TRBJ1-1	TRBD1	CASSIADRRATEAFF	TGTGCCAGTAGTATTGCGGACAGGCGTGCCACTGAAGCTTTCTTT
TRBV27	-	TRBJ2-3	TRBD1	CASSFGQGTDTQYF	TGTGCCAGCAGTTTCGGACAGGGAACAGATACGCAGTATTTT
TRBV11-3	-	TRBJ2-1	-	CASSFGLTNEQFF	TGTGCCAGCAGCTTCGGACTGACCAATGAGCAGTTCTTC
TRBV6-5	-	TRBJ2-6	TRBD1	CASTGGAGANVLTF	TGTGCCAGCACAGGGGGTGCTGGGGCCAACGTCCTGACTTTC
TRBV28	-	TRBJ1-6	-	CASSLGATGGSPLHF	TGTGCCAGCAGTTTGGGGGCGACAGGAGGATCACCCCTCCACTTT
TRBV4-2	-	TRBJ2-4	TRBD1	CASSQPDRDGNIQYF	TGTGCCAGCAGCCAACCCGACAGGGACGGAAACATTCAGTACTTC
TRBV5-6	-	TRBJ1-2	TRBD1	CASSLGAGGGYTF	TGTGCCAGCAGCCTAGGGGCAGGGGGAGGCTACACCTTC
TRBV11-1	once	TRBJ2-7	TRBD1	CASSPDRVFTYEQYF	TGTGCCAGCAGCCCAGACAGGGTTTTTACCTACGAGCAGTACTTC
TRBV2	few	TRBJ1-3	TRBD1	CASSETGGFLRGNTIYF	TGTGCCAGCAGCGAGACAGGGGGTTTTTTGCGTGGAAACACCATATATTTT
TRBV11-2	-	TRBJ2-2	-	CASRGGGEGTGELFF	TGTGCCAGCAGGGGGGGTGGAGAGGGCACCGGGGAGCTGTTTTTT
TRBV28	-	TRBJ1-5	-	CASSYRAQPQHF	TGTGCCAGCAGTTACAGGGCGCAGCCCCAGCATTTT
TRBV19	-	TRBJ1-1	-	CASPNHNRPSREAFF	TGTGCCAGTCCAAACCACAACCGGCCTTCTAGGGAAGCTTTCTTT
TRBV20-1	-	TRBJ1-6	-	CSAREGAALHF	TGCAGTGCTAGAGAAGGGGCAGCCCTCCACTTT
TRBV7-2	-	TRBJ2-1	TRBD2	CASSFQTSGVGEQFF	TGTGCCAGCAGTTTCCAGACTAGCGGGGTGGGTGAGCAGTTCTTC
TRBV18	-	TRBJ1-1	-	CASSLKPLQSWNTEAFF	TGTGCCAGCTCACTAAAACCCTTACAGAGCTGGAACACTGAAGCTTTCTTT
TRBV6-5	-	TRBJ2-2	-	CASSYLGGNTGELFF	TGTGCCAGCAGTTACCTGGGGGGGAACACCGGGGAGCTGTTTTTT
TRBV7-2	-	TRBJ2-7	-	CASSPSSAYEQYF	TGTGCCAGCAGCCCAAGTTCGGCCTACGAGCAGTACTTC
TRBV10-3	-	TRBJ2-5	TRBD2	CAISESRGGKETQYF	TGTGCCATCAGTGAGAGTCGGGGGGGGAAAGAGACCCAGTACTTC
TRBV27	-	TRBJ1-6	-	CASSLPGGSPLHF	TGTGCCAGCAGTCTCCCGGGTGGTTCACCCCTCCACTTT
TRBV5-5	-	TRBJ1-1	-	CASSSRLTMNTEAFF	TGTGCCAGCAGTTCCCGACTAACAATGAACACTGAAGCTTTCTTT
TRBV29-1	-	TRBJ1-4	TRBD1	CSVTTGWITNEKLFF	TGCAGCGTGACGACAGGGTGGATAACTAATGAAAAACTGTTTTTT